This passage covers 32 T cell receptor beta chains from one sample sequenced in a study of shared clonotypes between healthy human individuals. Sequenced by immunoSEQ multiplex PCR; TCRdb stores in-frame clones only, minus some. The sample has about 870,000 clones; around 92% are singletons. CD45RO negativity and positive selection for CCR7 defined naive CD8 cells, a population that excluded terminally differentiated effector memory CD45RA+ cells. The source material was naive CD8+ T cells sorted from blood. Receptor source: a man younger than 45 in good health.

The genes are TRBV27 and TRBJ2-5; D is unresolved. V was cut by 3 bases and J by 6 bases, with 17 bases left in between. Germline CDR1 and CDR2: MNHEY and SMNVEV (reference sequence). This CDR3 is built from 15 residues. As DNA, the CDR3 is TGTGCCAGCAGTTTGAGCGAGGCTTATTTACAGACCCAGTACTTC. Its translation: CASSLSEAYLQTQYF.

The chain couples TRBV28 to TRBJ2-1; 12 nucleotides align to TRBD2. CDR1 is MDHEN and CDR2 is SYDVKM in the germline V gene. The CDR3 has 14 residues. Trimming cost V 8 bases and J 10 bases; bases outside gene matches: 9. DNA of the CDR3: TGTGCCAGCCGTTGGACTAGCGGGACCGGGGAGCAGTTCTTC. Translation gives CASRWTSGTGEQFF.

The chain joins TRBV10-3 to TRBJ2-1; 8 bases are a match to TRBD2. CDR3 size: 15 residues. V lost 10 bases, J lost 8 bases, and 16 bases stayed unmatched. Germline V gene data show CDR1 as ENHRY and CDR2 as SYGVKD. The DNA of the CDR3 is TGTGCCACCAGCTTTACCGGGACTAGTCTAGATGAGCAGTTCTTC. Its translation: CATSFTGTSLDEQFF.

As to this clone: The likely explanation is a read error, given a far larger clone one base away. V is TRBV6-6 and J is TRBJ2-2, with no clear D. Trimming removed 5 bases at V and 2 bases at J, with 0 bases between. This CDR3 spans 11 amino acids. The V gene's germline CDR1 is MNHNY and CDR2 SVGAGI (reference sequence). The CDR3 here is CASSNTGELFF. The DNA for the CDR3 is TGTGCCAGCAGTAACACCGGGGAGCTGTTTTTT.

This chain joins TRBV29-1 and TRBJ2-1; 8 bases match TRBD2. V was pared by 0 bases and J by 1 base, with 14 bases of the junction left unmatched. Germline V gene data show CDR1 as SQVTM and CDR2 as ANQGSEA. The CDR3 runs 19 residues. CDR3 nucleotide sequence: TGCAGCGTTGAAGAGGAAGGCAACGGCGGGACTAGGTCCTACAATGAGCAGTTCTTC. Translated, it gives CSVEEEGNGGTRSYNEQFF.

The CDR3 nucleotides are TGTGCCAGCAGCTCCCTTCCGGGCAGCACAGATACGCAGTATTTT. Protein: CASSSLPGSTDTQYF. The chain combines TRBV7-3 with TRBJ2-3; D is undetermined. From germline, CDR1 is SGHTA and CDR2 FQGTGA. This CDR3 spans 15 amino acids. Trimming cost V 4 bases and J 0 bases, with 11 bases left between them. Together with reference TRBV7-3 and TRBJ2-3, the CDR3 gives the full variable domain: GAGVSQTPSNKVTEKGKYVELRCDPISGHTALYWYRQSLGQGPEFLIYFQGTGAADDSGLPNDRFFAVRPEGSVSTLKIQRTERGDSAVYLCASSSLPGSTDTQYFGPGTRLTVL.

V gene TRBV9 combines with J gene TRBJ2-7; the match to TRBD2 covers 10 bases. Trimming removed 3 bases from V and 5 bases from J; junction bases left unmatched: 8. The CDR3 length is 15 residues. CDR1 and CDR2 (germline): SGDLS, YYNGEE. The CDR3 DNA reads TGTGCCAGCAGCGCCTCTAGCGGGAGTCTGGACGAGCAGTACTTC. Its translation: CASSASSGSLDEQYF.

The chain has TRBV27 and TRBJ2-7; 7 bases map to TRBD2. Germline CDR1 is MNHEY and CDR2 is SMNVEV (reference sequence). CDR3 length equals 15 residues. J gave up 6 bases and V 5 bases, and 13 bases lay outside the gene matches. This CDR3 reads CASSGMEGGPVEQYF. Written as DNA, the CDR3 is TGTGCCAGCAGTGGGATGGAGGGAGGGCCAGTCGAGCAGTACTTC.

V and J are TRBV4-3 and TRBJ2-7; 9 nucleotides line up with TRBD2. The trim removed 1 base at V and 3 bases at J, leaving 10 bases unmatched. CDR1 and CDR2 (germline): LGHNA, YSLEER. The CDR3 has 17 amino acids. For the CDR3, the DNA is TGCGCCAGCAGCCAAGGTTTAGCGGGAGCTGAGGGCTACGAGCAGTACTTC. This sequence encodes CASSQGLAGAEGYEQYF.

This clone appeared a single time. This sample includes further DNA sequences coding for the same CDR3. This chain uses TRBV19 with TRBJ1-5; D is possibly TRBD1 (5 bases). Per germline, CDR1 LNHDA and CDR2 SQIVND (reference sequence). The CDR3 extends over 13 amino acids. V lost 3 bases and J 6 bases, leaving 9 bases between the germline ends. DNA of the CDR3: TGTGCCAGTAGTATTTCGGGGGGTCAGCCCCAGCATTTT. Protein product: CASSISGGQPQHF.

The rearrangement uses TRBV13 and TRBJ2-7, with TRBD2 matching over 10 bases. The ends lost 5 bases at V and 0 bases at J; junction bases unmatched: 4. Germline V gene data show CDR1 as PRHDT and CDR2 as FYEKMQ (reference sequence). The CDR3 is 15 residues long. The CDR3 DNA follows: TGTGCCAGCAGCCCCGGACTAGCGGACTCCTACGAGCAGTACTTC. Residues: CASSPGLADSYEQYF.

DNA of the CDR3: TGTGCCAGCAGTATAACAGGGTCCGGCGAGCAGTACTTC. It specifies CASSITGSGEQYF. This chain joins TRBV27 and TRBJ2-7; a possible D gene is TRBD1 (6 bases). The ends were cut back, 5 bases at V and 6 bases at J, with 14 bases in the middle. CDR1 and CDR2 from the germline V gene are MNHEY and SMNVEV (reference sequence). The CDR3 extends over 13 amino acids.

This chain uses TRBV11-2 with TRBJ2-2; D remains unclear. Germline-derived CDR1 and CDR2 are SGHAT and FQNNGV. The CDR3 has 12 residues. Deletions cut 3 bases from V and 5 bases from J, with 4 bases between. The CDR3, as DNA: TGTGCCAGCAGCTTCGAGACCGGGGAGCTGTTTTTT. Translated: CASSFETGELFF.

J is TRBJ1-1 and V is TRBV12-2. TRBV12-2 represents a pseudogene. This CDR3 has 12 residues. This chain's CDR3 is CASRLAKDEAFF. The CDR3 DNA is TGTGCAAGTCGCTTAGCGAAGGACGAAGCTTTCTTT.

The chain combines TRBV11-2 with TRBJ2-7; maybe TRBD2 (6 bases). Trimming took off 0 bases at V and 6 bases at J, with 12 bases between the two ends. The CDR3 has 14 amino acids. The V gene's germline CDR1 is SGHAT and CDR2 FQNNGV. CDR3 residues: CASSLDPGDGEQYF. The CDR3 nucleotides are TGTGCCAGCAGCTTAGATCCGGGGGACGGCGAGCAGTACTTC.

This clone was seen once. The same CDR3 also results from other DNA sequences found in this sample. The chain employs TRBV27 and TRBJ2-7; D is perhaps TRBD1 (5 bases). CDR3 length: 13 residues. The germline gives CDR1 MNHEY, CDR2 SMNVEV (reference sequence). Trimming stripped 2 bases from V and 3 bases from J, with 8 bases between. CDR3 amino acids: CASSLGRGYEQYF. The CDR3 DNA follows: TGTGCCAGCAGTTTAGGAAGGGGCTACGAGCAGTACTTC.

V gene TRBV28 combines with J gene TRBJ1-2; possible D gene TRBD1, 6 bases. Germline V gene lookup returns CDR1 MDHEN and CDR2 SYDVKM. The ends were cut back, 8 bases at V and 1 base at J, with 11 bases in the middle. The CDR3 has 13 amino acids. CDR3 region: CASEGGINYGYTF. For the CDR3, the DNA is TGTGCCAGCGAGGGGGGGATTAACTATGGCTACACCTTC.

CDR3 in DNA: TGTGCCAGCACCTGGGGGGCAGTCCGCCAGCATTTT. It yields the protein CASTWGAVRQHF. The genes are TRBV28 and TRBJ1-5, with D maybe TRBD1 (6 bases). Germline CDR1 is MDHEN and CDR2 is SYDVKM. This CDR3 comprises 12 residues. The ends were cut back, 7 bases at V and 12 bases at J, with 16 bases in the middle.

V is TRBV5-1 and J is TRBJ1-2, with 8 nucleotides matching TRBD1. Germline CDR1 is SGHRS and CDR2 is YFSETQ. After removal of 0 bases from V and 4 bases from J, the junction contained 5 bases not matched to a gene. The CDR3 covers 15 residues. The CDR3 loop is CASSLEAGGAYGYTF. DNA for the CDR3: TGCGCCAGCAGCTTGGAGGCAGGGGGCGCCTATGGCTACACCTTC.

The J gene is TRBJ1-2, the V gene TRBV7-2, with D unresolved. Deletions cut 2 bases from V and 3 bases from J, with 16 bases between. The CDR3 runs 16 residues. Per germline, CDR1 SGHTA and CDR2 FQGNSA. The CDR3 nucleotides read TGTGCCAGCAGCTTAACAGTTACCCCTTCCTACTATGGCTACACCTTC. It translates to CASSLTVTPSYYGYTF.

The V gene is TRBV14, the J gene TRBJ2-2, with TRBD1 matching 9 bases. This CDR3 has 17 residues. Trimming cost V 3 bases and J 5 bases; bases outside gene matches: 10. CDR1 and CDR2 from the germline V gene are SGHDN and FVKESK. The chain's CDR3 is CASSHPKGTGLTGELFF. CDR3 nucleotide sequence: TGTGCCAGCAGCCATCCTAAGGGGACAGGGCTTACCGGGGAGCTGTTTTTT.

The count of this clone is one. The chain combines TRBV19 with TRBJ2-7; 10 nucleotides agree with TRBD2. V shed 5 bases and J 3 bases; nucleotides not matched to a gene: 7. This CDR3 spans 15 amino acids. The germline CDR1 and CDR2 sequences are LNHDA and SQIVND (reference sequence). CDR3 DNA sequence: TGTGCCAGTAGTGCAGCGGGAGGGCAAAGCTACGAGCAGTACTTC. It encodes CASSAAGGQSYEQYF.

The chain has TRBV7-9 and TRBJ2-1; 8 bases are a match to TRBD2. This CDR3 is built from 15 residues. Germline CDR1 SEHNR, CDR2 FQNEAQ (reference sequence). V was clipped by 5 bases and J by 1 base; unmatched bases: 4. CDR3 protein: CASSHQRESYNEQFF. The CDR3 nucleotides are TGTGCCAGCAGCCATCAGCGGGAGTCCTACAATGAGCAGTTCTTC.

V and J are TRBV27 and TRBJ1-1, with D possibly matching TRBD1 (6 bases). V lost 8 bases to trimming and J lost 2 bases, with 21 bases between them. The CDR3 totals 16 residues. Germline V lookup: CDR1 MNHEY, CDR2 SMNVEV (reference sequence). CDR3 DNA sequence: TGTGCCAGCTTAATGGGGGCCCCTTCACGCAACACTGAAGCTTTCTTT. Translating it yields CASLMGAPSRNTEAFF.

This clone was observed once. The chain joins TRBV6-6 to TRBJ2-3; D remains unclear. The germline gives CDR1 MNHNY, CDR2 SVGAGI (reference sequence). V gave up 0 bases and J gave up 5 bases, with 9 bases separating them. This CDR3 has 14 amino acids. In nucleotides, the CDR3 is TGTGCCAGCAGTTACTCTGGGGTGGTAGATACGCAGTATTTT. It is translated as CASSYSGVVDTQYF.

V is TRBV4-3 and J is TRBJ2-7; the match to TRBD1 covers 9 bases. The CDR3 consists of 15 residues. The ends lost 4 bases at V and 1 base at J; junction bases unmatched: 5. Germline CDR1 LGHNA, CDR2 YSLEER. The CDR3 protein is CASSPLQGASYEQYF. In DNA, the CDR3 is TGCGCCAGCAGCCCTTTACAGGGGGCTTCCTACGAGCAGTACTTC.

This sequence joins TRBV11-2 and TRBJ2-2; D remains ambiguous. Germline V gene data show CDR1 as SGHAT and CDR2 as FQNNGV. The CDR3 loop spans 13 amino acids. With 5 bases removed from V and 8 bases from J, the gap between germline ends came to 12 bases. CDR3 DNA sequence: TGTGCCAGCAGCCCCCCGAGAAGGGGGGAGCTGTTTTTT. Translating it yields CASSPPRRGELFF. Based on the CDR3 plus reference TRBV11-2 and TRBJ2-2, the full variable domain is EAGVAQSPRYKIIEKRQSVAFWCNPISGHATLYWYQQILGQGPKLLIQFQNNGVVDDSQLPKDRFSAERLKGVDSTLKIQPAKLEDSAVYLCASSPPRRGELFFGEGSRLTVL.

V is TRBV2 and J is TRBJ2-7; TRBD1 or TRBD2 may be the D gene (5 bases each). Germline CDR1 is SNHLY and CDR2 is FYNNEI. Trimming took 3 bases from V and 0 from J, leaving 9 bases between them. CDR3 length equals 14 residues. CDR3 region: CASSEGVDSYEQYF. CDR3 DNA sequence: TGTGCCAGCAGTGAGGGGGTCGACTCCTACGAGCAGTACTTC.

The rearrangement joins TRBV2 to TRBJ2-7, with 8 bases lining up with TRBD1. Germline lookup yields CDR1 SNHLY and CDR2 FYNNEI. The CDR3 is made up of 15 amino acids. After removal of 4 bases from V and 2 bases from J, the junction contained 7 bases not matched to a gene. This CDR3 reads CASSGQPGQAYEQYF. In DNA, the CDR3 is TGTGCCAGCAGTGGACAACCGGGACAGGCCTACGAGCAGTACTTC.

The gene calls are TRBV13 and TRBJ2-1; 10 bases are a match to TRBD1. The junction had 4 bases not matched to a gene; V was cut back by 5 bases and J by 3 bases. The germline V gene encodes CDR1 PRHDT and CDR2 FYEKMQ (reference sequence). The CDR3 has 15 residues. This CDR3 is CASSARDRGYNEQFF. CDR3 coding DNA: TGTGCCAGCAGCGCCCGGGACAGGGGCTACAATGAGCAGTTCTTC.

This chain links TRBV29-1 with TRBJ2-2; 8 nucleotides line up with TRBD1. The CDR3 is 15 amino acids. The V segment lost 5 bases and the J segment 4 bases; nucleotides outside the gene matches: 9. Looked up from germline, CDR1 is SQVTM and CDR2 is ANQGSEA. The CDR3 DNA reads as TGCAGCGTTCGGACAGGGATAAGTACCACCGGGGAGCTGTTTTTT. Protein sequence: CSVRTGISTTGELFF.

This CDR3 reads CASSQGTAGGSYNEQFF. The CDR3 nucleotides are TGCGCCAGCAGCCAAGGGACGGCGGGAGGGTCCTACAATGAGCAGTTCTTC. The chain couples TRBV4-1 to TRBJ2-1; 9 nucleotides agree with TRBD2. With V trimmed by 1 base and J by 1 base, 5 bases remained unmatched. In germline, CDR1 is MGHRA, CDR2 YSYEKL. The CDR3 length is 17 residues.